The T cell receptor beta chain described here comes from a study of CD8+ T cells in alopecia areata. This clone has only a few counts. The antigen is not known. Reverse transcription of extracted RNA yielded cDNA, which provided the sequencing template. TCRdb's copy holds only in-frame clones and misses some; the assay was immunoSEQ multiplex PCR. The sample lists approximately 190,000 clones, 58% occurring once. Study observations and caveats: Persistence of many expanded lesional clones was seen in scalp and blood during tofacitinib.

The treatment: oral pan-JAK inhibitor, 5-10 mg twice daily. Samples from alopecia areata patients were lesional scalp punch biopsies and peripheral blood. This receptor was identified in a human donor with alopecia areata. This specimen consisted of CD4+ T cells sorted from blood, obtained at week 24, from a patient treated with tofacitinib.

The chain's CDR3 is CSVTSDTQYF. The CDR3 DNA reads as TGCAGCGTTACATCGGATACGCAGTATTTT. The chain couples TRBV29-1 to TRBJ2-3, with D unresolved. This CDR3 region has 10 residues. Germline loops: CDR1 SQVTM, CDR2 ANQGSEA. V lost 5 bases and J lost 6, with 6 bases in between.